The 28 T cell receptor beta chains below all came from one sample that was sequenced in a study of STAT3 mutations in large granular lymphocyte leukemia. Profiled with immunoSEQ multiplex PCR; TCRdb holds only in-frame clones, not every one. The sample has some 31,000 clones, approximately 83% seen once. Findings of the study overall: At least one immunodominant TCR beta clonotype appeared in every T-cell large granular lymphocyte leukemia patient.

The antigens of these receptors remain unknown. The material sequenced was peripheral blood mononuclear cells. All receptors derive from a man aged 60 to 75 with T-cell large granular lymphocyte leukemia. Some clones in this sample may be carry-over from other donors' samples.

The CDR3 nucleotides are TGTGCCAGTAGTGGCCCGGGTAGCGGGAGGCAAGAGCAGTACTTC. This codes for CASSGPGSGRQEQYF. This chain joins TRBV19 and TRBJ2-7; 10 bases align to TRBD2. Germline V gene lookup returns CDR1 LNHDA and CDR2 SQIVND (reference sequence). Losses at the gene ends were 5 bases for V and 7 bases for J; bases not matched to a gene: 11. The CDR3 has 15 residues.

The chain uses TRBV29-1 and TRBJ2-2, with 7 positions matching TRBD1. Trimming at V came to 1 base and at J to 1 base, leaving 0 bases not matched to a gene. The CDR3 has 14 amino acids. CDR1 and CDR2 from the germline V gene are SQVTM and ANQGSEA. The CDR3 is CSVEGTGNTGELFF. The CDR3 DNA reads TGCAGCGTTGAAGGGACAGGGAACACCGGGGAGCTGTTTTTT.

CDR3: CASAGDNYGYTF. CDR3 nucleotide sequence: TGTGCTAGTGCCGGGGATAACTATGGCTACACCTTC. V usage is TRBV12-5 and J usage is TRBJ1-2; no clear D. Germline V gene lookup returns CDR1 LGHNT and CDR2 FRNRAP. The CDR3 extends over 12 amino acids. The V end lost 7 bases, the J end lost 1 base, and 7 bases lay between the germline ends.

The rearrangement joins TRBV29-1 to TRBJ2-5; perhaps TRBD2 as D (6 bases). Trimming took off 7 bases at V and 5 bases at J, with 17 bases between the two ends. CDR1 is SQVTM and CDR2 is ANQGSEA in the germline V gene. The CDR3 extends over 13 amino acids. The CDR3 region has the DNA TGCAGCGGGAGAAGACCGGGGGTGGAGACCCAGTACTTC. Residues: CSGRRPGVETQYF.

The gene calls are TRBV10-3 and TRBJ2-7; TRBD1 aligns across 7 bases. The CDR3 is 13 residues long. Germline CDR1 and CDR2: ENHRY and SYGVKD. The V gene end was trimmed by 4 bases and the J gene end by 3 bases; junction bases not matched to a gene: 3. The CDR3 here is CAISVRDSYEQYF. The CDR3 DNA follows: TGTGCCATCAGTGTCCGGGACAGCTACGAGCAGTACTTC.

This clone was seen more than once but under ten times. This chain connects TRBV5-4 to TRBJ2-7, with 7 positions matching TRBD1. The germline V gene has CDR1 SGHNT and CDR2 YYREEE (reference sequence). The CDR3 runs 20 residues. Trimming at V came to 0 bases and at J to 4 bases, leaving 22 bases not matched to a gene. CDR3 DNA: TGTGCCAGCAGCTTGGGGCCGGTGACAGGGTTACCACCGGGGTCTTACGAGCAGTACTTC. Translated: CASSLGPVTGLPPGSYEQYF. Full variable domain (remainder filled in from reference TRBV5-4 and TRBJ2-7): ETGVTQSPTHLIKTRGQQVTLRCSSQSGHNTVSWYQQALGQGPQFIFQYYREEENGRGNFPPRFSGLQFPNYSSELNVNALELDDSALYLCASSLGPVTGLPPGSYEQYFGPGTRLTVT.

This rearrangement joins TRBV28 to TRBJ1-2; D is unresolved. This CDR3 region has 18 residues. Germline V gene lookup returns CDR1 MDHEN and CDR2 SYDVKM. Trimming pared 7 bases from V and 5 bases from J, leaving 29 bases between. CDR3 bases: TGTGCCAGCACTCAACCTGGGGTCGGGCCAGGCAGATCATATGGCTACACCTTC. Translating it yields CASTQPGVGPGRSYGYTF.

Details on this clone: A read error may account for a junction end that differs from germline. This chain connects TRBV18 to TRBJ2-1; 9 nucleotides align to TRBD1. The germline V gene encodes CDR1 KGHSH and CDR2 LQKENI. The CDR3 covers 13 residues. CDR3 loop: CASSPQGANEQFF. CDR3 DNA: TGTGCCAGCTCCCCACAGGGGGCGAATGAGCAGTTCTTC.

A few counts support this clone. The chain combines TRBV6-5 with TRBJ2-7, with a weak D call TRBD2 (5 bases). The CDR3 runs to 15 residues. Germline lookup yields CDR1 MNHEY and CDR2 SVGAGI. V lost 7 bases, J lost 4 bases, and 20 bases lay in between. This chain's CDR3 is CASTPRTSRGYEQYF. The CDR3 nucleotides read TGTGCCAGCACACCCCGTACCTCCCGGGGTTACGAGCAGTACTTC.

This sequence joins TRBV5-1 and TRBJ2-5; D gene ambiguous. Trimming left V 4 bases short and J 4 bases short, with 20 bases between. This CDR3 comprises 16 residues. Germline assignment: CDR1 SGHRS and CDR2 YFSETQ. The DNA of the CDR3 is TGCGCCAGCAGCCAGCCAACGGGCCTTGGCCGAGAGACCCAGTACTTC. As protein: CASSQPTGLGRETQYF.

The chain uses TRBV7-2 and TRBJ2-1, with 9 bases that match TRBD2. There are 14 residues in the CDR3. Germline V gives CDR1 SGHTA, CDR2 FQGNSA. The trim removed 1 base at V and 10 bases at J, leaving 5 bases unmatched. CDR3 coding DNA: TGTGCCAGCAGCTTAGAGTCTGGGACTAGCGAGCAGTTCTTC. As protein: CASSLESGTSEQFF. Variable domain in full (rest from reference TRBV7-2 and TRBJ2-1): GAGVSQSPSNKVTEKGKDVELRCDPISGHTALYWYRQSLGQGLEFLIYFQGNSAPDKSGLPSDRFSAERTGGSVSTLTIQRTQQEDSAVYLCASSLESGTSEQFFGPGTRLTVL.

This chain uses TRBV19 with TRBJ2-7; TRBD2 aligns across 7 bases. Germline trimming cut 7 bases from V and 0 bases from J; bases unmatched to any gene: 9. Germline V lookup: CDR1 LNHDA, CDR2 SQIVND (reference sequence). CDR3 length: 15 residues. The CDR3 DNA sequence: TGTGCCAGTACAACGGGGAGGGCGCCCTCCTACGAGCAGTACTTC. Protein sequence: CASTTGRAPSYEQYF.

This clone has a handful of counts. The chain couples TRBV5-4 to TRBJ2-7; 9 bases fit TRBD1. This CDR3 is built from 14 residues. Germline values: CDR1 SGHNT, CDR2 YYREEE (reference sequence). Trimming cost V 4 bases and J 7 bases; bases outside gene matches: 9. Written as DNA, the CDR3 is TGTGCCAGCAGCACCCACGGGACAGGGAGGGAGCAGTACTTC. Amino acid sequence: CASSTHGTGREQYF.

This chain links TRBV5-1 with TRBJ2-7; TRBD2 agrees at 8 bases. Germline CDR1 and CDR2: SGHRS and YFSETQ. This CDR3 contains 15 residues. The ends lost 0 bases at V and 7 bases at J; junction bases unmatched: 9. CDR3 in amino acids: CASSLGGAGAGEQYF. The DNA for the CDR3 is TGCGCCAGCAGCTTGGGGGGAGCGGGAGCGGGGGAGCAGTACTTC.

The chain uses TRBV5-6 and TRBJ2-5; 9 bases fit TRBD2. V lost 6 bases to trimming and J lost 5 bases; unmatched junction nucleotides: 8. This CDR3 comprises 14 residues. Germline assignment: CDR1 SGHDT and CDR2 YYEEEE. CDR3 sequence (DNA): TGTGCCAGCAATTTAGCGGGAGTCTATGAGACCCAGTACTTC. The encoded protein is CASNLAGVYETQYF.

The CDR3 DNA reads TGCGCCAGCGCGGCTGATGGCGGGAGGGACAATGAGCAGTTCTTC. Amino acids: CASAADGGRDNEQFF. V and J are TRBV5-1 and TRBJ2-1; 9 nucleotides align to TRBD2. The length of the CDR3 is 15 residues. Germline-derived CDR1 and CDR2 are SGHRS and YFSETQ. After removal of 7 bases from V and 5 bases from J, the junction contained 10 bases not matched to a gene.

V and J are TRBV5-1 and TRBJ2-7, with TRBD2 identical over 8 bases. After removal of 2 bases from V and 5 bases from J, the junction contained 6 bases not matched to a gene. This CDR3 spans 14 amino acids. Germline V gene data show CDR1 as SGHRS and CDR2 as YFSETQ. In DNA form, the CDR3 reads TGCGCCAGCAGCTTACCAGCGGGAGTCGACGAGCAGTACTTC. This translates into CASSLPAGVDEQYF.

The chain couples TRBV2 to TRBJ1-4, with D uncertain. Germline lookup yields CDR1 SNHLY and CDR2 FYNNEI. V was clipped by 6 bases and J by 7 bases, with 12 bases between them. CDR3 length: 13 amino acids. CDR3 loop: CASRSGATEKLFF. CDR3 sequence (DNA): TGTGCCAGCAGAAGTGGAGCGACTGAAAAACTGTTTTTT.

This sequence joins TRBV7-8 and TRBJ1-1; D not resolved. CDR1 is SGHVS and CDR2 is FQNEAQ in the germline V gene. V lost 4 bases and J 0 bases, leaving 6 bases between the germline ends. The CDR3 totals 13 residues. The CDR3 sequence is CASSSEVNTEAFF. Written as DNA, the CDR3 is TGTGCCAGCAGCTCGGAAGTGAACACTGAAGCTTTCTTT.

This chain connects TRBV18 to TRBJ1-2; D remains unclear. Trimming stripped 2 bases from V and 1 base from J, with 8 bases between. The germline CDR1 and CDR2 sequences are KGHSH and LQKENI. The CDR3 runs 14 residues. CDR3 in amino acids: CASSPGQVNYGYTF. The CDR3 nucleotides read TGTGCCAGCTCACCAGGGCAGGTTAACTATGGCTACACCTTC.

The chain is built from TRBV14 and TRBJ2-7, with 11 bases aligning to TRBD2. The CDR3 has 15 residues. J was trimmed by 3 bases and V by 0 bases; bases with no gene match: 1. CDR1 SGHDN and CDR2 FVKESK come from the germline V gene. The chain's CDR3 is CASSQELAGVYEQYF. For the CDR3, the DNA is TGTGCCAGCAGCCAAGAACTAGCGGGGGTCTACGAGCAGTACTTC. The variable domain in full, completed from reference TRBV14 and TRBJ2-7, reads EAGVTQFPSHSVIEKGQTVTLRCDPISGHDNLYWYRRVMGKEIKFLLHFVKESKQDESGMPNNRFLAERTGGTYSTLKVQPAELEDSGVYFCASSQELAGVYEQYFGPGTRLTVT.

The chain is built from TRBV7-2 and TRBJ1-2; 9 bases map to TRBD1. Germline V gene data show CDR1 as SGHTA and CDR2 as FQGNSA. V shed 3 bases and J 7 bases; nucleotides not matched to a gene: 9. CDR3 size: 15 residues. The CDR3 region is CASSFSPGQGGGYTF. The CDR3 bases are TGTGCCAGCAGCTTTAGTCCGGGACAGGGCGGTGGCTACACCTTC. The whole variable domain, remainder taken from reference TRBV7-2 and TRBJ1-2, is GAGVSQSPSNKVTEKGKDVELRCDPISGHTALYWYRQSLGQGLEFLIYFQGNSAPDKSGLPSDRFSAERTGGSVSTLTIQRTQQEDSAVYLCASSFSPGQGGGYTFGSGTRLTVV.

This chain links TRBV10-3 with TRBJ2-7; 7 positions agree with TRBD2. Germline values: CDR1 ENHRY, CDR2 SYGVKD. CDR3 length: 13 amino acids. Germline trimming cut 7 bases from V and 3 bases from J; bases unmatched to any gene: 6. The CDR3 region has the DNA TGTGCCATCACGGCGGGAGCTATCTACGAGCAGTACTTC. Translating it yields CAITAGAIYEQYF.

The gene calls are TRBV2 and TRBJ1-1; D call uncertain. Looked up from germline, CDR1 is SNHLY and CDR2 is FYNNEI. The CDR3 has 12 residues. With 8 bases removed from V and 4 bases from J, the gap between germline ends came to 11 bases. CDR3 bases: TGTGCCAGCGAGTCCACGGGCACTGAAGCTTTCTTT. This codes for CASESTGTEAFF. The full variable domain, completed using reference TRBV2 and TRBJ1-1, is EPEVTQTPSHQVTQMGQEVILRCVPISNHLYFYWYRQILGQKVEFLVSFYNNEISEKSEIFDDQFSVERPDGSNFTLKIRSTKLEDSAMYFCASESTGTEAFFGQGTRLTVV.

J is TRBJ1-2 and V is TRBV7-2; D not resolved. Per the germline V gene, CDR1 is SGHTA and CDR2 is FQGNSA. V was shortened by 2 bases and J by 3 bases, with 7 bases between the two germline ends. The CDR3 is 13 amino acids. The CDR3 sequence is CASSLSEDYGYTF. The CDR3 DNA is TGTGCCAGCAGCTTATCAGAGGACTATGGCTACACCTTC. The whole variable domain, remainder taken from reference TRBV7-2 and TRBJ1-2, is GAGVSQSPSNKVTEKGKDVELRCDPISGHTALYWYRQSLGQGLEFLIYFQGNSAPDKSGLPSDRFSAERTGGSVSTLTIQRTQQEDSAVYLCASSLSEDYGYTFGSGTRLTVV.

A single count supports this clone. The CDR3 here is CSVSQPQHF. Written as DNA, the CDR3 is TGCAGCGTTTCTCAGCCCCAGCATTTT. The chain uses TRBV29-1 and TRBJ1-5; unclear D gene. The CDR3 runs to 9 residues. V gave up 5 bases and J gave up 6 bases, with 2 bases separating them. Germline V gene data show CDR1 as SQVTM and CDR2 as ANQGSEA. Based on the CDR3 plus reference TRBV29-1 and TRBJ1-5, the full variable domain is SAVISQKPSRDICQRGTSLTIQCQVDSQVTMMFWYRQQPGQSLTLIATANQGSEATYESGFVIDKFPISRPNLTFSTLTVSNMSPEDSSIYLCSVSQPQHFGDGTRLSIL.

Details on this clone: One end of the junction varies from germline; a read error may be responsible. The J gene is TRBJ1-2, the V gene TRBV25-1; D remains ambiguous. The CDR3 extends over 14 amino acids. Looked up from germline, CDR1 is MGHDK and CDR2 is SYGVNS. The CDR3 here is CASSELGPNFGYTF. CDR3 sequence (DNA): TGTGCCAGCAGTGAGCTCGGACCTAACTTTGGCTACACCTTC.

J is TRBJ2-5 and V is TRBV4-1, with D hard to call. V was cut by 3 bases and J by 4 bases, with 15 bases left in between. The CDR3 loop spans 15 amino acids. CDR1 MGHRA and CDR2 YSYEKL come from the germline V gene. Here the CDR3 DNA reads TGCGCCAGCAGCCACCCCACGCGAGAAGGAGAGACCCAGTACTTC. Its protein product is CASSHPTREGETQYF.